This entry is about one TCR beta chain. What it binds is not known. The source of the sample is a study of shared clonotypes between healthy human individuals. Findings of the study overall: Clonotypes which were not shared had lower generation probabilities than clonotypes that all four donors shared.

CD45RA+ naive and CD45RA-negative memory subsets were separated from CD4+ cells. Assay runs were performed at deep level. Libraries were prepared by immunoSEQ multiplex PCR; TCRdb keeps only in-frame clonotypes and omits some of them. Altogether around 1 million clones are present, 76% being singletons, with the ten largest covering about 1.5%. This clonotype was sampled from a man between 18 and 29 years old in good health. The specimen sequenced was memory CD4+ T cells sorted from blood. Documented subset: CD45RA-negative fraction.

The CDR3 here is CASSEGHNEKLFF. The CDR3 DNA sequence: TGTGCCAGCAGTGAAGGACATAATGAAAAACTGTTTTTT. The chain joins TRBV6-1 to TRBJ1-4; D gene ambiguous. V was cut by 1 base and J by 4 bases, with 4 bases left in between. The CDR3 covers 13 residues. From germline, CDR1 is MNHNS and CDR2 SASEGT.